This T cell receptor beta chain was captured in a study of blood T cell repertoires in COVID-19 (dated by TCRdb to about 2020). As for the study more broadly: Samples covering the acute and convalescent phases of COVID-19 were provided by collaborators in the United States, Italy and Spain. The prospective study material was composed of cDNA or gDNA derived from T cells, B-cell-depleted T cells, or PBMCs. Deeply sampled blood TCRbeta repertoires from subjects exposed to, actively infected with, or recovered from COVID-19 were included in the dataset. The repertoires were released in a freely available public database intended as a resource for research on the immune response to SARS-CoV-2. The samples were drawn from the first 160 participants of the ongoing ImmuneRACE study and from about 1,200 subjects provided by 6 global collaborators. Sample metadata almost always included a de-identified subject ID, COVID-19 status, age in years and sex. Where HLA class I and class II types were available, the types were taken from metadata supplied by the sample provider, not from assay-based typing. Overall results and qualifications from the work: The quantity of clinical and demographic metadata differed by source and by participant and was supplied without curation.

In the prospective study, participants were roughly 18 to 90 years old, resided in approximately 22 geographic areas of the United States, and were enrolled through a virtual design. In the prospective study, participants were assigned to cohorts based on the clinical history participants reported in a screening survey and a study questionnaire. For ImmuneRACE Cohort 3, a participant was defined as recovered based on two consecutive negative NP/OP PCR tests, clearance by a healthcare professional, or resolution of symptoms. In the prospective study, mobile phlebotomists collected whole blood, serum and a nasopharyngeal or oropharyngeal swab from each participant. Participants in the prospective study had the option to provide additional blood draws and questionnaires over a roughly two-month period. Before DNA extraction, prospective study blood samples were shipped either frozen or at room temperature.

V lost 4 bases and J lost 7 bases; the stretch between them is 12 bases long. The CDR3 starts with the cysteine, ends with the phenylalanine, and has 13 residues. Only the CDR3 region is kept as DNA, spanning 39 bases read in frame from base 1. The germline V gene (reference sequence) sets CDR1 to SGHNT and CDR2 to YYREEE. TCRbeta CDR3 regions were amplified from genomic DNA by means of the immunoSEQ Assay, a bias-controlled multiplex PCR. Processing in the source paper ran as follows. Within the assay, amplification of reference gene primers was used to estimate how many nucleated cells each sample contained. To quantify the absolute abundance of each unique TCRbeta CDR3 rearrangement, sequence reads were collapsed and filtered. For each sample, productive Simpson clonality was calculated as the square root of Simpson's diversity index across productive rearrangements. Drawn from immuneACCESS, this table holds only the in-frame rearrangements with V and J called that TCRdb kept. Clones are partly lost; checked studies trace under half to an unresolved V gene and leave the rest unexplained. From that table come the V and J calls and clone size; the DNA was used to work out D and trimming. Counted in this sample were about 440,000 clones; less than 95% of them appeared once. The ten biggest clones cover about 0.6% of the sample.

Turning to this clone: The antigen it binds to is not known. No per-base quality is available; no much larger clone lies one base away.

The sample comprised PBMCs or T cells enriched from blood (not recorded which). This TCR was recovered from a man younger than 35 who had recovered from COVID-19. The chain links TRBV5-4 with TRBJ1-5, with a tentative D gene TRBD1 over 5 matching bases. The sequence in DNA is TGTGCCAGCAGCAGGGGCGACGGGCAGCCCCAGCATTTT. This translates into CASSRGDGQPQHF.